The entry that follows covers one TCR beta chain sequence. These data originate in a study of OX40 agonist ivuxolimab in advanced cancers. Blood got drawn at baseline, again on cycle 4 day 1, and then on cycle 7 day 1. TCRdb keeps only in-frame clones here, not all; method: immunoSEQ multiplex PCR. The sample has over 25,000 clones; approximately 80% are singletons. Per germline, CDR1 SGHRS and CDR2 YFSETQ. V lost 4 bases and J lost 0; bases outside the gene matches: 7. CDR3 length: 15 residues. The specimen comprised CD4+ or CD8+ T cells sorted from blood, sampled in a trial of the OX40 agonist ivuxolimab. This clonotype originated in an adult with an advanced solid tumor such as melanoma, head and neck, liver or kidney cancer. The V gene is TRBV5-1, the J gene TRBJ2-7; TRBD2 matches at 7 bases. The CDR3, as DNA: TGCGCCAGCAGCGCTAGCGGCCCCGCCTCCTACGAGCAGTACTTC. This translates into CASSASGPASYEQYF.